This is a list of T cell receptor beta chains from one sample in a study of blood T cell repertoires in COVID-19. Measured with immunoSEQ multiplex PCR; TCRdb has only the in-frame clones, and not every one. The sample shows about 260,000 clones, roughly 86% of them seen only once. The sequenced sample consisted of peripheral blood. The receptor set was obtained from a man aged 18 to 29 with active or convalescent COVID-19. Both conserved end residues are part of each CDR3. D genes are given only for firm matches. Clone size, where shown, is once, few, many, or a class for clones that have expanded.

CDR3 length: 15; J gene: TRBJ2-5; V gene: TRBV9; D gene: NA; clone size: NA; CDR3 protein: CASSVGGGVGETQYF; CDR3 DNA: TGTGCCAGCAGCGTAGGGGGCGGGGTTGGGGAGACCCAGTACTTC
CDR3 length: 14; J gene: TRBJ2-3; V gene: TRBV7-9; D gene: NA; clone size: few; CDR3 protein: CASSLRQGTDTQYF; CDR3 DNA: TGTGCCAGCAGCTTACGCCAGGGCACAGATACGCAGTATTTT
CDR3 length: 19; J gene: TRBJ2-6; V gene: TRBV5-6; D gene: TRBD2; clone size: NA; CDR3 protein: CASSLYGSSGISGANVLTF; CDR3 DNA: TGTGCCAGCAGCTTGTATGGGTCTAGCGGGATATCTGGGGCCAACGTCCTGACTTTC
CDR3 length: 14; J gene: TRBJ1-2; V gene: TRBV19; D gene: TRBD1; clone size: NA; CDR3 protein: CASSLGQGAYGYTF; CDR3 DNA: TGTGCCAGTAGTCTGGGACAGGGGGCGTATGGCTACACCTTC
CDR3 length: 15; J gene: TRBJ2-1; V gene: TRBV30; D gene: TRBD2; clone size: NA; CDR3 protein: CAWSAGTSSYNEQFF; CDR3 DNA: TGTGCCTGGAGTGCCGGGACTAGCTCCTACAATGAGCAGTTCTTC
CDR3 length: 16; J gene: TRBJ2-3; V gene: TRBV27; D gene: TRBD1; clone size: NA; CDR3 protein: CASSTTGTGPTDTQYF; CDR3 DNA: TGTGCCAGCAGTACAACCGGGACAGGACCCACAGATACGCAGTATTTT
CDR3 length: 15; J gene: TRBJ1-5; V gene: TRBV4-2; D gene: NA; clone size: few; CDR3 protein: CASSQDGSFNQPQHF; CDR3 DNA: TGTGCCAGCAGCCAAGATGGGAGTTTCAATCAGCCCCAGCATTTT
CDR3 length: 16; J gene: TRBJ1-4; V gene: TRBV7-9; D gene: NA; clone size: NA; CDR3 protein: CASSLTFYATNEKLFF; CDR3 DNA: TGTGCCAGCAGCTTAACATTTTATGCAACTAATGAAAAACTGTTTTTT
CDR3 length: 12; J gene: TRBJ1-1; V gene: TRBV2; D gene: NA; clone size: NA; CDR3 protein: CASTLGGTEAFF; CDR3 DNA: TGTGCCAGCACCCTGGGGGGCACTGAAGCTTTCTTT
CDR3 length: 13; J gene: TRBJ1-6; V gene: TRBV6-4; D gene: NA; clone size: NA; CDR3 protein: CASSAEYNSPLHF; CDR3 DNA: TGTGCCAGCAGTGCCGAGTATAATTCACCCCTCCACTTT
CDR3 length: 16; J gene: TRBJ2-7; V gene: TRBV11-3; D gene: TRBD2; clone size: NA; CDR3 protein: CASSKSGTSGFGEQYF; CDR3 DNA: TGTGCCAGCAGCAAAAGCGGGACTAGCGGGTTCGGGGAGCAGTACTTC
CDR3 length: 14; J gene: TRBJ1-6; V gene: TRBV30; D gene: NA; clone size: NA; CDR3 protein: CAWRLTRGVSPLHF; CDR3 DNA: TGTGCCTGGAGACTGACCCGCGGAGTTTCACCCCTCCACTTT
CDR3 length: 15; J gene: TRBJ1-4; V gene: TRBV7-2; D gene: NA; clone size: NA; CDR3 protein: CASSSSFGGEEKLFF; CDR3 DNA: TGTGCCAGCAGCTCCTCCTTCGGGGGAGAAGAAAAACTGTTTTTT
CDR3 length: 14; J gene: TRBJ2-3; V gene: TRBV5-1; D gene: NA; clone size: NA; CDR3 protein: CASSPDIGVDTQYF; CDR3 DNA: TGCGCCAGCAGCCCTGACATAGGGGTAGATACGCAGTATTTT
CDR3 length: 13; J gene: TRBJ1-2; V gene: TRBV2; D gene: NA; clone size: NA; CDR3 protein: CASRAGIIYGYTF; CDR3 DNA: TGTGCCAGCAGAGCCGGGATCATTTATGGCTACACCTTC
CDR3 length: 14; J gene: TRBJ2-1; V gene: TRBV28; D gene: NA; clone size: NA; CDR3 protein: CASTTESSYNEQFF; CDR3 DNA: TGTGCCAGCACCACAGAGAGCTCCTACAATGAGCAGTTCTTC
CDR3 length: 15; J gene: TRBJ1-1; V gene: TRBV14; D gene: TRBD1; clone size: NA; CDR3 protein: CASSQEGQPNTEAFF; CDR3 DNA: TGTGCCAGCAGCCAAGAGGGACAGCCAAACACTGAAGCTTTCTTT
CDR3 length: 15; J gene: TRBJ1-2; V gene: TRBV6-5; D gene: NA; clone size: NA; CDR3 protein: CASSQDSQSNYGYTF; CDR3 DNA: TGTGCCAGCAGCCAAGACAGCCAATCTAACTATGGCTACACCTTC
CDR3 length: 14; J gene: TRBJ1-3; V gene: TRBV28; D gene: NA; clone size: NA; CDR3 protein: CASNKQGAGNTIYF; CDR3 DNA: TGTGCCAGCAACAAACAGGGTGCTGGAAACACCATATATTTT
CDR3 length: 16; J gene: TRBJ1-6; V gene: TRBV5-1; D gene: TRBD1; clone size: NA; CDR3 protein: CASSSQGAKGDSPLHF; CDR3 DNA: TGCGCCAGCAGTTCTCAGGGGGCAAAGGGGGACTCACCCCTCCACTTT
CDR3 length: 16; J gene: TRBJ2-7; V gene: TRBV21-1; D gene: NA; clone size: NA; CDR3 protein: CASSKLRTGKTYEQYF; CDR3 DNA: TGTGCCAGCAGCAAACTTCGGACGGGGAAGACCTACGAGCAGTACTTC
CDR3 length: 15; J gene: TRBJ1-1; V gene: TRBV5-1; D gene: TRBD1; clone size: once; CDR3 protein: CASSLQGVVSTEAFF; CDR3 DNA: TGCGCCAGCAGCTTACAGGGGGTCGTATCCACTGAAGCTTTCTTT
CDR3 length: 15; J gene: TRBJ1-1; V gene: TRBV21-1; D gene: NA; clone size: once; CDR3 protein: CASSKPRQVNTEAFF; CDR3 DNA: TGTGCCAGCAGCAAACCCCGACAGGTGAACACTGAAGCTTTCTTT
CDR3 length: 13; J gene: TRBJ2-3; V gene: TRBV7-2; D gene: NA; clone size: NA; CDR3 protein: CASSLTTLQAQYF; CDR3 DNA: TGTGCCAGCAGCCTGACTACTCTCCAGGCGCAGTATTTT
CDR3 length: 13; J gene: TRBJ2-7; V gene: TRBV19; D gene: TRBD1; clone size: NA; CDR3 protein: CATTGQGNYEQYF; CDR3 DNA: TGTGCCACCACGGGACAGGGTAACTACGAGCAGTACTTC
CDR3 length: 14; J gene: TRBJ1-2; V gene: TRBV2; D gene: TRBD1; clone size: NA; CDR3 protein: CASSNQGVNYGYTF; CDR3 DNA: TGTGCCAGCAGCAATCAGGGGGTCAACTATGGCTACACCTTC
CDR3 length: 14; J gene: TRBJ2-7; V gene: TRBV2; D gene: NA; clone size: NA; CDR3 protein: CASSLAGQYYEQYF; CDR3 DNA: TGTGCCAGCAGTTTAGCAGGGCAGTACTACGAGCAGTACTTC
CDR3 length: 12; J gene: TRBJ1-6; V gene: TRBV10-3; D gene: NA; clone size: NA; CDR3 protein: CASRQNDSPLHF; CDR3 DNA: TGTGCCTCCCGACAGAATGATTCACCCCTCCACTTT
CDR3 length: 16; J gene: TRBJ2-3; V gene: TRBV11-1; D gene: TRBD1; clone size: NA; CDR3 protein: CASSSLGQGVGDTQYF; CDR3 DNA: TGTGCCAGCAGCTCCTTGGGACAGGGAGTCGGAGATACGCAGTATTTT
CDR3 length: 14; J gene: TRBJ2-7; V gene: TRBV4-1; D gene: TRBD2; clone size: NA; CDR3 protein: CASSQLAGAYEQYF; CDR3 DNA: TGCGCCAGCAGCCAGTTAGCGGGGGCTTACGAGCAGTACTTC
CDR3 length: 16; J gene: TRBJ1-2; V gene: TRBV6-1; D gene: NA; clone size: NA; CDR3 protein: CASSEALGVPGDGYTF; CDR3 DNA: TGTGCCAGCAGTGAAGCTCTGGGTGTGCCAGGGGATGGCTACACCTTC
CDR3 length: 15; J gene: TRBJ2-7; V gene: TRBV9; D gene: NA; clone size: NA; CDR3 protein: CASSTGLGVVGEQYF; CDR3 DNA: TGTGCCAGCAGCACCGGACTTGGGGTCGTTGGGGAGCAGTACTTC
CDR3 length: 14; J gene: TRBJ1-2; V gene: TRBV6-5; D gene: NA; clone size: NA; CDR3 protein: CASSYSLGANGYTF; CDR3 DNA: TGTGCCAGCAGTTACTCCTTAGGGGCGAATGGCTACACCTTC
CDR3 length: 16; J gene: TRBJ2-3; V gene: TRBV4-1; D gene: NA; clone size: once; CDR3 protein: CASSVHIASYTDTQYF; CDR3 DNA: TGCGCCAGCAGCGTACATATAGCGTCCTACACAGATACGCAGTATTTT
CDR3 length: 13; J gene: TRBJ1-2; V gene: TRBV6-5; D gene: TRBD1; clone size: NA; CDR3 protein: CASSYKGASGYTF; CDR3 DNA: TGTGCCAGCAGTTACAAGGGGGCCAGTGGCTACACCTTC
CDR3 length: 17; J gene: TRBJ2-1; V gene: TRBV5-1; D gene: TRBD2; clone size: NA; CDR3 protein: CASAKAQRLAGDNEQFF; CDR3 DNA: TGCGCCAGTGCTAAAGCCCAGAGACTAGCGGGGGACAATGAGCAGTTCTTC
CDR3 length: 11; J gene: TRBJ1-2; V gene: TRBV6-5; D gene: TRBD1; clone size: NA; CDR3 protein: CASSSGGGYTF; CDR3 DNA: TGTGCCAGCAGTTCAGGGGGGGGCTACACCTTC
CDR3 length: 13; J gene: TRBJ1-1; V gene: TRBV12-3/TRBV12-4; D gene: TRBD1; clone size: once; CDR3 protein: CASRAGGRTEAFF; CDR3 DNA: TGTGCCAGCAGGGCAGGGGGCCGGACTGAAGCTTTCTTT
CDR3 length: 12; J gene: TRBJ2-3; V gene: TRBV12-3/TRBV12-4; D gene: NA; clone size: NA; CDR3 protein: CASSLSADTQYF; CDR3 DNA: TGTGCCAGCAGTTTATCCGCGGATACGCAGTATTTT
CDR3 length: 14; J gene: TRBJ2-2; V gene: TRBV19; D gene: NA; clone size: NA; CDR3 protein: CASSMGRAAGELFF; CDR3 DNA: TGTGCCAGTAGTATGGGCAGGGCGGCCGGGGAGCTGTTTTTT
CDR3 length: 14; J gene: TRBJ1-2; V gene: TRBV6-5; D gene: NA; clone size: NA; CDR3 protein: CASRVRDKNYGYTF; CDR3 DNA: TGTGCCAGCAGAGTAAGGGACAAGAACTATGGCTACACCTTC
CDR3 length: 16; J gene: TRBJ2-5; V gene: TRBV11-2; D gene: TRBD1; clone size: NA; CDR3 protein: CASSLVSGQAQETQYF; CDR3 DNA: TGTGCCAGCAGCTTAGTTTCAGGACAGGCCCAAGAGACCCAGTACTTC
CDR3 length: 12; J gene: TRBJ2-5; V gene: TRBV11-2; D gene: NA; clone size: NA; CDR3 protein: CASSLQGETQYF; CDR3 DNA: TGTGCCAGCAGCTTACAGGGAGAGACCCAGTACTTC
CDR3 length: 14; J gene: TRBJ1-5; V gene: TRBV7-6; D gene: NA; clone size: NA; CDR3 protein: CASSFGASNQPQHF; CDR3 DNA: TGTGCCAGCAGCTTCGGTGCAAGCAATCAGCCCCAGCATTTT
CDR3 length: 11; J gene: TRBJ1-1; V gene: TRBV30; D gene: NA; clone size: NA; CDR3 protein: CAWIQNQEAFF; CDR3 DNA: TGTGCCTGGATTCAAAATCAAGAAGCTTTCTTT
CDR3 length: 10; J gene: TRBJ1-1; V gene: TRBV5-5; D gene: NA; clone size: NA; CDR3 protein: CASTRTEAFF; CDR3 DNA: TGTGCCAGCACGCGAACTGAAGCTTTCTTT
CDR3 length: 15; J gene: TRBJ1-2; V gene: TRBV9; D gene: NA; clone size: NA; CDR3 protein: CASSVGEGAGYGYTF; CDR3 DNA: TGTGCCAGCAGCGTAGGTGAGGGCGCTGGCTATGGCTACACCTTC
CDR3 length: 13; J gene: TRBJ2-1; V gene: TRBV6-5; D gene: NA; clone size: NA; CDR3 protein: CASSNARGHEQFF; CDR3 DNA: TGTGCCAGCAGCAACGCAAGGGGTCATGAGCAGTTCTTC
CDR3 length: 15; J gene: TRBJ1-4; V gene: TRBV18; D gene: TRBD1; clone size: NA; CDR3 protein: CASSPTTGNDEKLFF; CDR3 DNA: TGTGCCAGCTCACCTACGACAGGGAATGATGAAAAACTGTTTTTT
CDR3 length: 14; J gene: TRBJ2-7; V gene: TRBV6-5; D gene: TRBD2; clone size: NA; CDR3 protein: CASSRVSRSGEQYF; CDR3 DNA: TGTGCCAGCAGCCGAGTGAGCCGTAGCGGGGAGCAGTACTTC